This TCR beta chain was sequenced for a study of early T cells in non-severe SARS-CoV-2 infection. Study information: Investigators sequenced bulk RNA drawn from unsorted whole blood, and chains remained unpaired.

Concerning this clonotype itself: No antigen is known for it.

General study findings and limits: Private and CD4 specificities were missed by VDJdb matching, skewed to anti-spike CD8.

Individual cDNA molecules each received unique molecular identifiers attached to them. TCRdb passed the 5' RACE reads through MiXCR, listing each CDR3 protein once. The table lists about 110,000 distinct CDR3 sequences, over 9.5% of them singletons. There are 13 residues in the CDR3. V was clipped by 1 base and J by 3 bases, with 4 bases between them. The V and J genes are TRBV12-3 or TRBV12-4 and TRBJ1-3; no reliable D call. The sequences come from whole blood, collected at baseline. This receptor was taken from an adult who was a healthcare worker with PCR-confirmed SARS-CoV-2 infection or an uninfected control (not recorded which). The CDR3 coding sequence is TGTGCCAGCAGTTTAGAGGTTGGAAACACCATATATTTT. Translated: CASSLEVGNTIYF.